This TCR beta chain originates from a study of blood T cell repertoires in COVID-19. Overall study context: Sources were T cells, B-cell-depleted T cells, or PBMCs; the material itself was cDNA or gDNA.

Study members were between 18 and 89 years old and lived in about two dozen US regions. V shed 4 bases and J shed 3 bases, with 12 bases lying between them. CDR3 size: 14 residues. Germline V gene sequence: CDR1 SGHAT, CDR2 FQNNGV. Profiled with immunoSEQ multiplex PCR; TCRdb holds only in-frame clones, not every one. The table has under 500,000 clones, about 85% seen once. This clone was seen once. J is TRBJ1-2 and V is TRBV11-2; perhaps TRBD1 as D (6 bases). The clonotype comes from a woman under 30 with acute COVID-19. The sample was PBMCs or T cells enriched from blood (not recorded which). The CDR3 coding sequence is TGTGCCAGCAGCTGGGAGGGGGGCTACTATGGCTACACCTTC. As protein: CASSWEGGYYGYTF.